The TCR beta chain described here comes from a study of CD8 T cells in ankylosing spondylitis. Study-level results: The study identified a TCR beta motif of several highly homologous variants that appeared characteristic of ankylosing spondylitis blood.

This clonotype was seen at least ten times. Its specificity is unknown. This CDR3 spans 13 amino acids. Germline lookup yields CDR1 LGHNA and CDR2 YNFKEQ. V was trimmed by 0 bases and J by 15 bases, leaving 15 bases between them. A single record per CDR3 protein comes from TCRdb applying MiXCR to the 5' RACE reads. The sample contains 300,000 to 400,000 distinct CDR3 sequences, about 14% of which appear only once. The TCR was taken from a male donor with ankylosing spondylitis or in good health (not recorded which). Sequenced material: blood, either unsorted or a sorted T cell fraction (not recorded which). The rearrangement uses TRBV4-2 and TRBJ2-1; D perhaps matches TRBD2 (5 bases). This chain's CDR3 is CASSQDLTKDPFF. The CDR3, as DNA: TGTGCCAGCAGCCAAGATTTGACTAAGGACCCGTTCTTC.